This T cell receptor beta chain was documented in a study of PD-1 blockade in classical Hodgkin lymphoma. Study conclusions and caveats: Later analyses included only patients treated at least 1 year post-ASCT. Partial responders and progressors had significantly lower baseline TCR diversity. Newly diagnosed patients reportedly had lower baseline TCR diversity than healthy donors. The study found that TCR diversity rose significantly by C4D1 in CD4+ but not CD8+ cells.

Produced via immunoSEQ multiplex PCR; TCRdb's table is partial and in-frame only. The profile covers some 60,000 clones, with roughly nine tenths appearing a single time and roughly a tenth taken by the ten largest. CDR1 is LNHDA and CDR2 is SQIVND in the germline V gene (reference sequence). The ends were cut back, 7 bases at V and 0 bases at J, with 12 bases in the middle. CDR3 length: 14 amino acids. Remarks on this clone: Its specificity is not known.

Each and every patient relapsed after autologous stem cell transplantation, and patients got differing brentuximab vedotin exposure. The material was peripheral blood mononuclear cells (PBMCs), obtained at baseline. This TCR came from a human donor with classical Hodgkin lymphoma. The rearrangement joins TRBV19 to TRBJ1-1, with D unclear. The DNA of the CDR3 is TGTGCCAGTACCTGGGGAGGAATGAACACTGAAGCTTTCTTT. It is translated as CASTWGGMNTEAFF.